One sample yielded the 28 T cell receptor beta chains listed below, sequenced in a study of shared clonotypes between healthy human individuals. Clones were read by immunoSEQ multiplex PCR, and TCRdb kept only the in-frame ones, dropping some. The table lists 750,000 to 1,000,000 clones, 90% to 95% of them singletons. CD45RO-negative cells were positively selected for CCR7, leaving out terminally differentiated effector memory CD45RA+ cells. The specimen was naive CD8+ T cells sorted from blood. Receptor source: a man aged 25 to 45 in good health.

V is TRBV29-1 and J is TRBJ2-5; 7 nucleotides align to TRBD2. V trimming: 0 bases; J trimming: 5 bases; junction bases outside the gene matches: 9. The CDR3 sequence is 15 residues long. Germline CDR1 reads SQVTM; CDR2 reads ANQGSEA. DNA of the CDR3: TGCAGCGTTGAAGATATGGGCGGGAGATCGGAGACCCAGTACTTC. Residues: CSVEDMGGRSETQYF.

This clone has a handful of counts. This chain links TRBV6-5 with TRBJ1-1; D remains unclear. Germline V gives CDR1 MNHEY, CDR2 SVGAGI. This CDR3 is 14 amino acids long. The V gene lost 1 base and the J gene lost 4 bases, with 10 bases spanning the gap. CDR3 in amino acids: CASSYFFGATEAFF. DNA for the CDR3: TGTGCCAGCAGTTACTTCTTTGGAGCCACTGAAGCTTTCTTT.

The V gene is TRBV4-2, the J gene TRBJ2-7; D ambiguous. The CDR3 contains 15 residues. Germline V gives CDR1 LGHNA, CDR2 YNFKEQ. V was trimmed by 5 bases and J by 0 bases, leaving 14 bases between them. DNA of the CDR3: TGTGCCAGCAGCTTGGAAGGTATTGGCTCCTACGAGCAGTACTTC. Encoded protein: CASSLEGIGSYEQYF.

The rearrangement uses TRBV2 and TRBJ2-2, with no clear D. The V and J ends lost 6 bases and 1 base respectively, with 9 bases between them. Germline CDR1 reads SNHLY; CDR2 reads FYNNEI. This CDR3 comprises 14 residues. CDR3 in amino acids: CASRKPVNTGELFF. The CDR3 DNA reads TGTGCCAGCAGAAAGCCCGTGAACACCGGGGAGCTGTTTTTT.

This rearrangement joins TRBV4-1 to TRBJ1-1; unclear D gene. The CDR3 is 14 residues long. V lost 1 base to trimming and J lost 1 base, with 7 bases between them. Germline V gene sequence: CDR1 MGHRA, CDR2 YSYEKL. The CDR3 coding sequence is TGCGCCAGCAGCCAAGTCCCAGGGAACACTGAAGCTTTCTTT. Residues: CASSQVPGNTEAFF.

CDR3 in amino acids: CASSQSRDSNQPQHF. CDR3 DNA sequence: TGCGCCAGCAGCCAAAGCAGGGATAGCAATCAGCCCCAGCATTTT. The genes are TRBV4-3 and TRBJ1-5, with D perhaps matching TRBD1 (5 bases). The germline CDR1 and CDR2 sequences are LGHNA and YSLEER. The germline V and J ends were trimmed by 2 bases and 0 bases, with 8 bases remaining between them. The CDR3 loop spans 15 amino acids.

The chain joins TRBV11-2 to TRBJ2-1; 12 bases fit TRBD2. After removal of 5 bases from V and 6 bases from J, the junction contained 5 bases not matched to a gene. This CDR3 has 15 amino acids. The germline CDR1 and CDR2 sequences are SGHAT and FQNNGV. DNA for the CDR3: TGTGCCAGCAGCGAACTAGCGGGAGGAGGCAATGAGCAGTTCTTC. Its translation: CASSELAGGGNEQFF.

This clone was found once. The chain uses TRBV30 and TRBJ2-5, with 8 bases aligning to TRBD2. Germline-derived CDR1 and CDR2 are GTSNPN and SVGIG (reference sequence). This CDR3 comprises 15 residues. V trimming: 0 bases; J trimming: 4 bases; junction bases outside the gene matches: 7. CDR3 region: CAWSVQALAGETQYF. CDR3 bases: TGTGCCTGGAGTGTACAGGCCCTAGCGGGAGAGACCCAGTACTTC.

This chain's CDR3 is CASSEGWDRSSYNEQFF. The CDR3 DNA reads TGTGCCAGCAGTGAAGGTTGGGACAGGAGCTCCTACAATGAGCAGTTCTTC. The chain links TRBV6-1 to TRBJ2-1; 8 bases fit TRBD1. Germline lookup yields CDR1 MNHNS and CDR2 SASEGT. V lost 1 base, J lost 0 bases, and 5 bases stayed unmatched. CDR3 length: 17 residues.

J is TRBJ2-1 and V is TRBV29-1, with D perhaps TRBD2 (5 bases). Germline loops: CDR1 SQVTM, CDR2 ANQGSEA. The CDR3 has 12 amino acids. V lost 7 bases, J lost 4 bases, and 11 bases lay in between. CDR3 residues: CSAGREYNEQFF. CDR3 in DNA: TGCAGCGCCGGCCGGGAATACAATGAGCAGTTCTTC.

The CDR3: CASSMGVGIENYGYTF. CDR3 sequence (DNA): TGTGCCAGTAGTATGGGAGTAGGGATCGAAAACTATGGCTACACCTTC. The chain carries TRBV19 and TRBJ1-2; D is unresolved. Germline loops: CDR1 LNHDA, CDR2 SQIVND (reference sequence). This CDR3 has 16 residues. Trimming cost V 3 bases and J 2 bases, with 16 bases left between them. The full variable domain, in which reference TRBV19 and TRBJ1-2 provide the parts outside the CDR3, is DGGITQSPKYLFRKEGQNVTLSCEQNLNHDAMYWYRQDPGQGLRLIYYSQIVNDFQKGDIAEGYSVSREKKESFPLTVTSAQKNPTAFYLCASSMGVGIENYGYTFGSGTRLTVV.

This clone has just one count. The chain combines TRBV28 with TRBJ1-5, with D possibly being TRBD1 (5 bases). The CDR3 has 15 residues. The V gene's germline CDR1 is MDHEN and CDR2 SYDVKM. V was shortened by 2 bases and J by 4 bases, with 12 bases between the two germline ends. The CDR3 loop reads CASSLVQVGNQPQHF. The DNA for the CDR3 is TGTGCCAGCAGTTTAGTACAGGTCGGGAATCAGCCCCAGCATTTT.

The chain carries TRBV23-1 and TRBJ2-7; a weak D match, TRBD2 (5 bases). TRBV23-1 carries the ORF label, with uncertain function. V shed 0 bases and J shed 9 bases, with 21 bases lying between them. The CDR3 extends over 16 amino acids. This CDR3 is CASSQSRAGHPARQYF. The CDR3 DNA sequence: TGCGCCAGCAGTCAATCGAGGGCAGGTCATCCCGCGAGGCAGTACTTC.

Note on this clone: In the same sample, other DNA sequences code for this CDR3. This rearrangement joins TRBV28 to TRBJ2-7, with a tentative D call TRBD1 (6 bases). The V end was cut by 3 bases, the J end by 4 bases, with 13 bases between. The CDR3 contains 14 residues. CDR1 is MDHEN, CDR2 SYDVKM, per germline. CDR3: CASSFRGLTYEQYF. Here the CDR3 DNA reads TGTGCCAGCAGTTTTAGGGGGTTAACTTACGAGCAGTACTTC.

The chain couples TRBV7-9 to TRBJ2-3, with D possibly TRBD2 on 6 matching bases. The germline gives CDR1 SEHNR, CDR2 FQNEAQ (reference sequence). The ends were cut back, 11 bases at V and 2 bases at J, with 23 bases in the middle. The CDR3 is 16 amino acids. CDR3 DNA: TGTGCCCTCGGCGGGGTCCGAGACTTTATCACAGATACGCAGTATTTT. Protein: CALGGVRDFITDTQYF.

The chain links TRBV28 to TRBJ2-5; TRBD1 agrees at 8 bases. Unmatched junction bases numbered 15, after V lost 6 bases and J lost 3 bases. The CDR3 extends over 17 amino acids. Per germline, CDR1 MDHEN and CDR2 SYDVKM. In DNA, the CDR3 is TGTGCCAGCAGCAAAGGACAGGGAGGTCGCGGGGAAGAGACCCAGTACTTC. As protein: CASSKGQGGRGEETQYF.

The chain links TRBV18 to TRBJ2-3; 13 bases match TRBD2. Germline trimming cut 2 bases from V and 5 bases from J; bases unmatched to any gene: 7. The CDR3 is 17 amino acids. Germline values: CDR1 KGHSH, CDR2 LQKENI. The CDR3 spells CASSPGLAGAGGDTQYF. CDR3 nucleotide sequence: TGTGCCAGCTCACCAGGACTAGCGGGAGCTGGTGGAGATACGCAGTATTTT.

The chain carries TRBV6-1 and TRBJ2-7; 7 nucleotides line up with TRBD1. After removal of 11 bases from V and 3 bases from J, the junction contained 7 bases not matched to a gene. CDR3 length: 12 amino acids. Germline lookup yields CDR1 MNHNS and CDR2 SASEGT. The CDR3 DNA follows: TGTGCCTCTTACAGGGGAATCTACGAGCAGTACTTC. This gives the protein CASYRGIYEQYF.

The CDR3 reads CASSQDDIGRVYNEQFF. DNA for the CDR3: TGCGCCAGCAGCCAAGATGACATAGGGAGAGTATACAATGAGCAGTTCTTC. This chain connects TRBV4-3 to TRBJ2-1; weak D call: TRBD2 (5 bases). Germline values: CDR1 LGHNA, CDR2 YSLEER. This CDR3 is built from 17 residues. Trimming stripped 0 bases from V and 4 bases from J, with 16 bases between.

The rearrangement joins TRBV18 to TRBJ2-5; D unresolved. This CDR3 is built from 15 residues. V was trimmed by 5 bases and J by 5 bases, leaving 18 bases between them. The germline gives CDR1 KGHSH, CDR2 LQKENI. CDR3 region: CASSFYDSSGETQYF. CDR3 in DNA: TGTGCCAGCTCATTTTACGACTCGAGTGGGGAGACCCAGTACTTC.

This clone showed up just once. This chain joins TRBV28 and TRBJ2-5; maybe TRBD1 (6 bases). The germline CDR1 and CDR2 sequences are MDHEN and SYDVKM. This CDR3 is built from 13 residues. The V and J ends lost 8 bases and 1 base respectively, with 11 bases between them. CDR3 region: CASATGFQETQYF. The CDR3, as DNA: TGTGCCAGCGCTACAGGGTTCCAAGAGACCCAGTACTTC.

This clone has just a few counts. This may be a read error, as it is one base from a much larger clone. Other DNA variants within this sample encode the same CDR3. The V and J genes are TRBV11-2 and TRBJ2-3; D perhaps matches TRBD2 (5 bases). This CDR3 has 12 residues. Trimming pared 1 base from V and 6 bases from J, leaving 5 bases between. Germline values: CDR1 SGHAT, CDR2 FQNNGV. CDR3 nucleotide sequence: TGTGCCAGCAGCTTAGGAGGGGATACGCAGTATTTT. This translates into CASSLGGDTQYF. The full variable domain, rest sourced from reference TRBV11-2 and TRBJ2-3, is EAGVAQSPRYKIIEKRQSVAFWCNPISGHATLYWYQQILGQGPKLLIQFQNNGVVDDSQLPKDRFSAERLKGVDSTLKIQPAKLEDSAVYLCASSLGGDTQYFGPGTRLTVL.

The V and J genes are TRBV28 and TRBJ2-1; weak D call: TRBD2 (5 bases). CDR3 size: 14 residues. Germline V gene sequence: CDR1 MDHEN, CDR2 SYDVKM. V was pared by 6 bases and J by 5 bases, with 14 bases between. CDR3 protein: CASSFPMEDNEQFF. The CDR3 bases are TGTGCCAGCAGCTTCCCTATGGAGGACAATGAGCAGTTCTTC.

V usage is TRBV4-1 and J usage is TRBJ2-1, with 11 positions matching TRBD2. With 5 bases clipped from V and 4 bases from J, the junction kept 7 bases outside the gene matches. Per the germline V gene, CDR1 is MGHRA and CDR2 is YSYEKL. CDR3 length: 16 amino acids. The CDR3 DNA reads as TGCGCCAGCAGCACCTTGGGACTAGCGGCTTACAATGAGCAGTTCTTC. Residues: CASSTLGLAAYNEQFF.

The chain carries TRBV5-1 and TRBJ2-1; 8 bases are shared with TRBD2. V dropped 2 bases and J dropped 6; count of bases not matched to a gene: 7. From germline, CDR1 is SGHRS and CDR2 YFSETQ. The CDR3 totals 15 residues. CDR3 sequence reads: CASSFLSGGPNEQFF. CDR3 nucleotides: TGCGCCAGCAGCTTTTTGTCGGGAGGGCCCAATGAGCAGTTCTTC.

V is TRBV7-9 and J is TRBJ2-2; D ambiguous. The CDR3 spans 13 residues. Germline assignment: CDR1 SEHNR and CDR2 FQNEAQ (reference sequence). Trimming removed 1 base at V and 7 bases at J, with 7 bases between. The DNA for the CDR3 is TGTGCCAGCAGCTTAGATTCCAGCGGGGAGCTGTTTTTT. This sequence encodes CASSLDSSGELFF.

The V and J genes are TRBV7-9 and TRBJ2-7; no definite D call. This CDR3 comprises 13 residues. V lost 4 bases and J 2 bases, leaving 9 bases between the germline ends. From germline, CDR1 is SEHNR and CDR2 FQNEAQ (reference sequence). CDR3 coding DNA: TGTGCCAGCAGCTCCCGTGCCGCCTACGAGCAGTACTTC. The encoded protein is CASSSRAAYEQYF.

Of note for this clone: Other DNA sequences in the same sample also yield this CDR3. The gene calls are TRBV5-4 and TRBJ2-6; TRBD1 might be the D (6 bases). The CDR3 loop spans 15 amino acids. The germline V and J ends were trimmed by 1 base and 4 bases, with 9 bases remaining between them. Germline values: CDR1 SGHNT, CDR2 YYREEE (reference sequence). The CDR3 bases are TGTGCCAGCAGCTTGACAGGGTCAGGGGCCAACGTCCTGACTTTC. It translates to CASSLTGSGANVLTF.